This T cell receptor (beta chain) derives from a study of T cell responses to AZD1222 COVID-19 vaccine. The study's findings and limits: Nearly half of spike-specific TCRs reportedly target unmutated variant regions.

Assay: immunoSEQ multiplex PCR; the TCRdb copy retains only in-frame clones and omits some. The table has some 150,000 clones, 91% seen once. With 1 base removed from V and 1 base from J, the gap between germline ends came to 10 bases. Per the germline V gene, CDR1 is SGHTA and CDR2 is FQGNSA. This CDR3 has 15 residues. Remarks on this clone: Its target is not known.

This specimen consisted of peripheral blood, obtained on day 0 of AZD1222 vaccination. This TCR derives from an adult in good health. The chain is built from TRBV7-2 and TRBJ1-1; possible D gene TRBD1, 5 bases. CDR3 sequence reads: CASSLGSGSNTEAFF. CDR3 nucleotide sequence: TGTGCCAGCAGCTTAGGTTCAGGGTCGAACACTGAAGCTTTCTTT.